This T cell receptor beta chain appears in the sequencing data of a study of OX40 agonist ivuxolimab in advanced cancers. The wider study: With ivuxolimab, an agonistic anti-OX40 (CD134) antibody, patients were treated. Study-level findings and limits: In the 0.1-3.0 mg/kg groups, partial responders showed among the lowest expansion. Clonal expansion from baseline to week 6 occurred in both CD4+ and CD8+ T cells. On average, CD8+ T cells showed a greater number of expanded clones than CD4+.

About this clone itself: The antigen remains undetermined.

This CDR3 region has 16 residues. Between the trimmed V and J ends, which lost 3 bases and 3 bases, there was a span of 13 bases. Germline V gives CDR1 SGDLS, CDR2 YYNGEE. Some clones are missing from TCRdb's copy, which holds only in-frame ones; the method was immunoSEQ multiplex PCR. The top ten hold about 17% of the sample, which has tens of thousands of clones, roughly 88% seen once. The rearrangement links TRBV9 to TRBJ1-6; TRBD1 might be the D (5 bases). The input for sequencing was CD4+ or CD8+ T cells sorted from blood, taken in a trial of the OX40 agonist ivuxolimab. This TCR was sampled from an adult with an advanced solid tumor such as melanoma, head and neck, liver or kidney cancer. As DNA, the CDR3 is TGTGCCAGCAGCGAGGGCGGGGGAAGCTATAATTCACCCCTCCACTTT. This gives the protein CASSEGGGSYNSPLHF. Filled out from reference TRBV9 and TRBJ1-6, the complete variable domain reads DSGVTQTPKHLITATGQRVTLRCSPRSGDLSVYWYQQSLDQGLQFLIQYYNGEERAKGNILERFSAQQFPDLHSELNLSSLELGDSALYFCASSEGGGSYNSPLHFGNGTRLTVT.